This is a list of T cell receptor beta chains from one sample in a study of blood T cell repertoires in COVID-19. The method was immunoSEQ multiplex PCR; TCRdb's version includes in-frame clones alone and lacks a portion of them. The sample contains 150,000 to 200,000 clones, 88% of which appear only once. The specimen was PBMCs or T cells enriched from blood (not recorded which). The receptors here all came from a woman in her fifties or sixties who had recovered from COVID-19. The CDR3 runs from the conserved cysteine through the conserved F or W. D genes are given only for firm matches. The listing skips clone size in some rows; elsewhere it reads once, few, many or a size class.

>TRBJ1-1|TRBV7-3|.|.
TGTGCCAGCAGCTCGTACTCCCGGAGGAACACTGAAGCTTTCTTT
CASSSYSRRNTEAFF
>TRBJ2-6|TRBV5-4|.|.
TGTGCCAGCAGGTTAGCTGGGGCCAACGTCCTGACTTTC
CASRLAGANVLTF
>TRBJ2-1|TRBV6-1|.|TRBD1
TGTGCCAGCAGTGCCACAGACAGGGGACCCTACAATGAGCAGTTCTTC
CASSATDRGPYNEQFF
>TRBJ1-1|TRBV30|.|TRBD1
TGTGCCTGGAGTGTAGGACAGGCAAAAGCTTTCTTT
CAWSVGQAKAFF
>TRBJ2-4|TRBV7-2|.|TRBD2
TGTGCCAGCAGCTTAGTGTGGCCTAGCGGGAAAAACATTCAGTACTTC
CASSLVWPSGKNIQYF
>TRBJ2-1|TRBV10-3|.|TRBD2
TGTGCCATCAGTGAGTCCGGACTAGAGGTTGAGCAGTTCTTC
CAISESGLEVEQFF
>TRBJ1-1|TRBV2|.|.
TGTGCCAGCAGTGAAGTCAGGGGAGTCGAAGCTTTCTTT
CASSEVRGVEAFF
>TRBJ2-4|TRBV19|.|.
TGTGCCAGTAGTCCCCGAGACAAAAACATTCAGTACTTC
CASSPRDKNIQYF
>TRBJ1-1|TRBV11-3|.|.
TGTGCCAGCAGCTTAGAGGGCACAGGATTTTTTAGTGAAGCTTTCTTT
CASSLEGTGFFSEAFF
>TRBJ1-2|TRBV3-1/TRBV3-2|.|.
TGTGCCAGCAGCCAAGAGGGGGCTCGGGGAGGCTACACCTTC
CASSQEGARGGYTF
>TRBJ1-6|TRBV25-1|.|.
TGTGCCAGCAGCGGGGGACGGGGAAATTCACCCCTCCACTTT
CASSGGRGNSPLHF
>TRBJ1-1|TRBV5-1|.|TRBD1
TGCGCCAGCAGCCGGACGACAGGGGAACTGAAAGCTTTCTTT
CASSRTTGELKAFF
>TRBJ2-2|TRBV7-8|once|TRBD1
TGTGCCAGCAGCCCCCGGGGCAGGGGGACCGGGGAGCTGTTTTTT
CASSPRGRGTGELFF
>TRBJ1-2|TRBV3-1/TRBV3-2|.|TRBD1
TGTGCCAGCAGCCAAGAACAGGGGTATGGCTACACCTTC
CASSQEQGYGYTF
>TRBJ2-1|TRBV6-5|.|TRBD2
TGTGCCAGCACCCTAGCGGGGGGGCCCTACAATGAGCAGTTCTTC
CASTLAGGPYNEQFF
>TRBJ1-6|TRBV25-1|few|TRBD1
TGTGCCAGCAGTGTCGGGACAGGGCATTCACCCCTCCACTTT
CASSVGTGHSPLHF
>TRBJ1-2|TRBV19|once|.
TGTGCCAGTAGTATCGGTGATCTCTTTGGCTACACCTTC
CASSIGDLFGYTF
>TRBJ1-2|TRBV7-9|.|TRBD1
TGTGCCAGCAGCCCACGAAGACAGGGGGAAGGCTATGGCTACACCTTC
CASSPRRQGEGYGYTF
>TRBJ2-2|TRBV5-6|.|.
TGTGCCAGCAGCTTGGTCAGCGCGAACACCGGGGAGCTGTTTTTT
CASSLVSANTGELFF
>TRBJ1-6|TRBV7-8|few|TRBD1
TGTGCCAGCAGCCACGGCACACAGGGGAATTCACCCCTCCACTTT
CASSHGTQGNSPLHF
>TRBJ1-5|TRBV25-1|.|.
TGTGCCAGCAGTGTCGGGGGGGATCAGCCCCAGCATTTT
CASSVGGDQPQHF
>TRBJ2-3|TRBV7-9|.|.
TGTGCCAGCAGCTTGTTAGCAACCACAGATACGCAGTATTTT
CASSLLATTDTQYF
>TRBJ1-6|TRBV6-1|.|.
TGTGCCAGCAGTGAACAGGGAGGTAATAATTCACCCCTCCACTTT
CASSEQGGNNSPLHF
>TRBJ2-3|TRBV11-2|.|TRBD1
TGTGCCAGCAGCTTAGGGACAGGGGGAGATACGCAGTATTTT
CASSLGTGGDTQYF
>TRBJ1-2|TRBV5-6|.|.
TGTGCCAGCAGCTTGGCCGCAAGCACTGGCAGGGCGAACTATGGCTACACCTTC
CASSLAASTGRANYGYTF
>TRBJ1-2|TRBV7-6|once|.
TGTGCCAGCAGCTTGGAGGGGCTAAGTGGCTACACCTTC
CASSLEGLSGYTF
>TRBJ2-5|TRBV7-3|.|.
TGTGCCAGCAGCTCCCTAGGGGGGGGAATAGAAGAGACCCAGTACTTC
CASSSLGGGIEETQYF
>TRBJ1-1|TRBV5-8|.|.
TGTGCCAGCAGCTTCCGGGTTGCCCGGAACACTGAAGCTTTCTTT
CASSFRVARNTEAFF
>TRBJ2-1|TRBV12-3/TRBV12-4|.|TRBD1
TGTGCCAGCAGCCGGGGACAGGGTGTTGAGCAGTTCTTC
CASSRGQGVEQFF
>TRBJ1-3|TRBV9|.|.
TGTGCCAGCAGCGTAGAACCCGGCTCTGGAAACACCATATATTTT
CASSVEPGSGNTIYF
>TRBJ2-3|TRBV7-7|.|TRBD2
TGTGCCAGCAGCTTATTGACGGCGGGGGGCAGCACAGATACGCAGTATTTT
CASSLLTAGGSTDTQYF
>TRBJ1-2|TRBV2|.|.
TGTGCCAGCAGTGAAGCCGGTCACCCCTCTAACTATGGCTACACCTTC
CASSEAGHPSNYGYTF
>TRBJ1-2|TRBV24-1|.|.
TGTGCCACCAGTGATGCTAATTACAGTGACCCTAACTATGGCTACACCTTC
CATSDANYSDPNYGYTF
>TRBJ2-5|TRBV3-1/TRBV3-2|.|TRBD1
TGTGCCAGCAGCCAGCAGACAGGGGGCCGGGAGACCCAGTACTTC
CASSQQTGGRETQYF
>TRBJ1-1|TRBV21-1|.|.
TGTGCCAGCAGCCTCTCTCCTCCGGGACAACTGAACACTGAAGCTTTCTTT
CASSLSPPGQLNTEAFF
>TRBJ2-1|TRBV9|.|TRBD2
TGTGCCAGCAGCGTAGCACTAGCGGGGGGTCCTATCTTTAACAATGAGCAGTTCTTC
CASSVALAGGPIFNNEQFF
>TRBJ2-5|TRBV6-5|.|.
TGTGCCACACGCCCTAACGTGGAGACCCAGTACTTC
CATRPNVETQYF
>TRBJ1-1|TRBV29-1|.|.
TGCAGCGTTGAAATTGACAGGTACACTGAAGCTTTCTTT
CSVEIDRYTEAFF
>TRBJ1-2|TRBV30|.|.
TGTGCCTGGAGTGTAAGCTCAGGGCGCCACTATGGCTACACCTTC
CAWSVSSGRHYGYTF
>TRBJ2-7|TRBV5-1|.|.
TGCGCCAGCACCTTAGACAGGCGGACCAGTCAGGAGCAGTACTTC
CASTLDRRTSQEQYF
>TRBJ2-3|TRBV5-1|.|TRBD2
TGCGCCAGCAGTGTCGGGGGGGCTCGGGCAGATACGCAGTATTTT
CASSVGGARADTQYF
>TRBJ1-4|TRBV2|.|.
TGTGCCAGCACTTCCCTCGCAACTAATGAAAAACTGTTTTTT
CASTSLATNEKLFF
>TRBJ2-7|TRBV19|.|.
TGTGCCAGTAGTAGAACGCAGGGTCCCTACGAGCAGTACTTC
CASSRTQGPYEQYF
>TRBJ2-1|TRBV9|once|.
TGTGCCAGCAGCCTAGAGGGAGGGGGGGCAAGCTCCTACAATGAGCAGTTCTTC
CASSLEGGGASSYNEQFF
>TRBJ1-4|TRBV18|.|.
TGTGCCAGCTCACTCCGGGATAAGGGAAGCTCTAATGAAAAACTGTTTTTT
CASSLRDKGSSNEKLFF
>TRBJ2-1|TRBV6-5|.|.
TGTGCCAGCGCGTCGGGCAGGGGTGGCAATGAGCAGTTCTTC
CASASGRGGNEQFF
>TRBJ1-6|TRBV4-1|.|.
TGCGCCAGCAGCCAAGAGGCGGCAGACCCAGGGTCCCTCCACTTT
CASSQEAADPGSLHF
>TRBJ1-4|TRBV7-9|.|.
TGTGCCAGCAGCTCAAGGGAGGGATCAAATGAAAAACTGTTTTTT
CASSSREGSNEKLFF
>TRBJ1-1|TRBV28|.|TRBD1
TGTGCCAGCAGTACAACACAGGGGAGGTATGCTGAAGCTTTCTTT
CASSTTQGRYAEAFF
>TRBJ2-3|TRBV9|.|TRBD2
TGTGCCAGCAGCGTAGTGGCTAGCGGGGGCCCGTACACAGATACGCAGTATTTT
CASSVVASGGPYTDTQYF
>TRBJ2-1|TRBV6-1|.|TRBD2
TGTGCCAGCAGTCCCGGGACTAGCGAAGGGAATGAGCAGTTCTTC
CASSPGTSEGNEQFF
>TRBJ2-7|TRBV7-9|.|.
TGTGCCAGCAGCATCGGCCGACAGGACCCCTACGAGCAGTACTTC
CASSIGRQDPYEQYF